This TCR beta chain was identified during a study of blood T cell repertoires in COVID-19. Across the whole study: The United States, Italy and Spain supplied acute and convalescent COVID-19 samples. Sources were T cells, B-cell-depleted T cells, or PBMCs; the material itself was cDNA or gDNA.

Produced via immunoSEQ multiplex PCR; TCRdb's table is partial and in-frame only. The sample has about 130,000 clones; 75% to 85% are singletons. The V and J ends lost 4 bases and 3 bases respectively, with 14 bases between them. The germline V gene encodes CDR1 SGDLS and CDR2 YYNGEE. The CDR3 extends over 14 amino acids. Followed over time, Seattle patients had been enrolled while infection was active. The TCR was taken from a woman between 65 and 79 years old with COVID-19, enrolled during active disease. The sample was peripheral blood. The genes are TRBV9 and TRBJ2-7; maybe TRBD2 (5 bases). The CDR3, as DNA: TGTGCCAGCAGCCCCGAGGGCGCCAGCTACGAGCAGTACTTC. As protein: CASSPEGASYEQYF.